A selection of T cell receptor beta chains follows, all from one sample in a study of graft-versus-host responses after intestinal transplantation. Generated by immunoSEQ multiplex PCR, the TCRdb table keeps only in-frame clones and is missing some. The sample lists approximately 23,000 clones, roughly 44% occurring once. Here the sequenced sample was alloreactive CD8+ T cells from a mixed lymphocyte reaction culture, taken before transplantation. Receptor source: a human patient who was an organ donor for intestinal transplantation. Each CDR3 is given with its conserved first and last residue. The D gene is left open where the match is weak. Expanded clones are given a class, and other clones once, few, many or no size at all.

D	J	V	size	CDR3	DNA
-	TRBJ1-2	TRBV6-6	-	CASSYGTRGYGYTF	TGTGCCAGCAGTTACGGGACTCGAGGCTATGGCTACACCTTC
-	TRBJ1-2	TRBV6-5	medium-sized	CASSYSGESLGGYTF	TGTGCCAGCAGTTACTCAGGGGAGAGTTTAGGTGGCTACACCTTC
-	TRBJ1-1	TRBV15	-	CATSRDEGWYTEAFF	TGTGCCACCAGCAGAGACGAGGGATGGTACACTGAAGCTTTCTTT
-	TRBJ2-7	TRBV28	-	CASSLISRLVDEQYF	TGTGCCAGCAGTTTGATCTCTCGTTTAGTGGACGAGCAGTACTTC
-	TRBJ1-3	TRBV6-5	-	CASSRSGNTIYF	TGTGCCAGCAGTCGTTCTGGAAACACCATATATTTT
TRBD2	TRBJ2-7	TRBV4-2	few	CASSHVGGEQYF	TGTGCCAGCAGCCATGTCGGGGGGGAGCAGTACTTC
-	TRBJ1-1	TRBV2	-	CASSEVALAGRLTEAFF	TGTGCCAGCAGTGAAGTTGCATTGGCAGGAAGGTTGACTGAAGCTTTCTTT
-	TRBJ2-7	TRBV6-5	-	CASSYSLGENSYEQYF	TGTGCCAGCAGTTACTCGTTGGGCGAGAACTCCTACGAGCAGTACTTC
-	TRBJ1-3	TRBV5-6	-	CASSLGSGNTIYF	TGTGCCAGCAGCTTGGGGTCTGGAAACACCATATATTTT
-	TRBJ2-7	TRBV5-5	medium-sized	CASSLGSWGDSYEQYF	TGTGCCAGCAGCTTGGGGAGTTGGGGCGACTCCTACGAGCAGTACTTC
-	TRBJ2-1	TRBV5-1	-	CASSLEALGEQFF	TGCGCCAGCAGCTTGGAAGCATTGGGTGAGCAGTTCTTC
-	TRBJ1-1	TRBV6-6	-	CASSERDGYTEAFF	TGTGCCAGCAGTGAGCGGGACGGATACACTGAAGCTTTCTTT
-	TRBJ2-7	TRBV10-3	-	CASSYSRRTGSYEQYF	TGTGCCAGCAGTTACTCGAGACGGACGGGCTCCTACGAGCAGTACTTC
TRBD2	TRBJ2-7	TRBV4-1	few	CASSQEPGLANEQYF	TGCGCCAGCAGCCAAGAACCGGGACTAGCAAACGAGCAGTACTTC
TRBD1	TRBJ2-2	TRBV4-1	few	CASSLGTGFGELFF	TGCGCCAGCAGCCTCGGGACAGGATTCGGGGAGCTGTTTTTT
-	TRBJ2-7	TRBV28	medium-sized	CASSFSQVGYEQYF	TGTGCCAGCAGTTTCTCGCAGGTGGGCTACGAGCAGTACTTC
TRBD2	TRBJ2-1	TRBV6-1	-	CASSRIAGGYNEQFF	TGTGCCAGCAGCCGAATAGCGGGAGGGTACAATGAGCAGTTCTTC
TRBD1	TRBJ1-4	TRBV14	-	CASSQGTGQGNEKLFF	TGTGCCAGCAGCCAGGGGACCGGACAGGGGAATGAAAAACTGTTTTTT
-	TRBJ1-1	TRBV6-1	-	CASSWGSYTEAFF	TGTGCCAGCAGTTGGGGGAGTTACACTGAAGCTTTCTTT
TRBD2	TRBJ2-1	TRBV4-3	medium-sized	CASSQHWTSTNEQFF	TGCGCCAGCAGCCAGCATTGGACTAGTACGAATGAGCAGTTCTTC
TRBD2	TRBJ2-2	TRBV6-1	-	CASSEASGALSGELFF	TGTGCCAGCAGTGAAGCTAGCGGGGCCCTCTCCGGGGAGCTGTTTTTT
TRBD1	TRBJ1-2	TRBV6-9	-	CASSHTQGAYGYTF	TGTGCCAGCAGTCACACTCAGGGGGCCTACGGCTACACCTTC
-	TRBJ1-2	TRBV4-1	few	CASSQDVTHYGYTF	TGCGCCAGCAGCCAAGATGTGACGCACTATGGCTACACCTTC
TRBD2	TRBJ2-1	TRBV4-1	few	CASSQVGRANDEQFF	TGCGCCAGCAGCCAAGTTGGGAGGGCCAACGATGAGCAGTTCTTC
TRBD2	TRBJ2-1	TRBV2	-	CASKDGGGFNEQFF	TGTGCCAGCAAAGATGGGGGGGGGTTCAATGAGCAGTTCTTC
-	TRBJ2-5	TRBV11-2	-	CASRGRVLARETQYF	TGTGCCAGCAGGGGTAGAGTATTGGCCCGAGAGACCCAGTACTTC
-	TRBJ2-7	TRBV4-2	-	CASSQGERTGYEQYF	TGTGCCAGCAGCCAAGGGGAGCGGACTGGGTACGAGCAGTACTTC
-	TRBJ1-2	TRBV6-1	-	CASSEWSGGLYGYTF	TGTGCCAGCAGTGAATGGAGTGGCGGGCTCTATGGCTACACCTTC
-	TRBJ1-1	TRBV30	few	CAWSEVTEAFF	TGTGCCTGGAGTGAGGTAACTGAAGCTTTCTTT
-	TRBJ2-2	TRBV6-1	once	CASSIQGQGGGELFF	TGTGCCAGCAGTATACAGGGCCAGGGGGGCGGGGAGCTGTTTTTT
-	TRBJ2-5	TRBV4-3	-	CASSQVGGGETQYF	TGCGCCAGCAGCCAAGTTGGAGGGGGAGAGACCCAGTACTTC
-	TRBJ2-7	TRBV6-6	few	CASALISYEQYF	TGTGCCAGCGCGCTTATTTCCTACGAGCAGTACTTC
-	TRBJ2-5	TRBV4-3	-	CASSLRLVGETQYF	TGCGCCAGCAGCCTTCGACTAGTAGGTGAGACCCAGTACTTC
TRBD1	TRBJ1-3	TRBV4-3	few	CASSHPGGGNTIYF	TGCGCCAGCAGCCATCCAGGGGGGGGAAACACCATATATTTT
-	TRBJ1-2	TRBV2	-	CASTPVSGDRHGYTF	TGTGCCAGCACCCCAGTGAGTGGCGACCGCCATGGCTACACCTTC
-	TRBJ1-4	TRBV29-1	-	CSVDRGGDEKLFF	TGCAGCGTTGATCGAGGGGGGGATGAAAAACTGTTTTTT
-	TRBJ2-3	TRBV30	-	CAWSGPDTQYF	TGTGCCTGGAGTGGCCCAGATACGCAGTATTTT
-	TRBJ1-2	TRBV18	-	CASSWTVYGYTF	TGTGCCAGCTCCTGGACAGTCTATGGCTACACCTTC
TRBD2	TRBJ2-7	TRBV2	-	CASIRLAGGMEQYF	TGTGCCAGCATCAGACTAGCGGGAGGAATGGAGCAGTACTTC